This TCR beta chain is drawn from a study of blood T cell repertoires in COVID-19. Source study methods: Quantification of nucleated cells was approximated via reference gene primer amplification. Generated by immunoSEQ multiplex PCR, the TCRdb table keeps only in-frame clones and is missing some. V and J calls and clone size come straight from that table; D and trimming were deduced from the DNA. The table has over 250,000 clones, 70% to 90% seen once; the top ten hold about 1%. Researchers sorted participants into cohorts using their self-reported clinical history. Germline V CDR1 and CDR2: SQVTM, ANQGSEA. Germline trimming cut 0 bases from V and 0 bases from J; bases unmatched to any gene: 14. The CDR3 runs 18 residues.

This receptor was identified in a woman under 40 who had recovered from COVID-19. The gene calls are TRBV29-1 and TRBJ2-7, with 7 bases lining up with TRBD2. The specimen was PBMCs or T cells enriched from blood (not recorded which). The CDR3 reads CSVEDVVGGSGPSYEQYF. CDR3 bases: TGCAGCGTTGAAGACGTGGTCGGCGGGAGTGGGCCCTCCTACGAGCAGTACTTC.